This paragraph reports one T cell receptor (beta chain). The antigen is undetermined. CDR3 length equals 14 residues. Germline-derived CDR1 and CDR2 are MNHNS and SASEGT. V shed 3 bases and J shed 8 bases, with 13 bases lying between them. The sample is drawn from a study of T cell responses to AZD1222 COVID-19 vaccine. Study observations and caveats: Baseline serology detected seropositivity in only a handful of AZD1222 recipients. A rise in Spike-specific TCR breadth and depth followed two AZD1222 doses. In a largely white British group with more females than males, clonal diversity was possibly underestimated. Repertoire samples came only from after the peak T cell response.

Sequencing was performed with immunoSEQ multiplex PCR; in TCRdb, only in-frame clones are kept and a portion is missing. The data contain over 110,000 clones, around 91% of them singletons. This sequence joins TRBV6-1 and TRBJ1-4; D might be TRBD1 (5 bases). The sample was peripheral blood, taken on day 0 of AZD1222 vaccination. The clonotype was recovered from an adult in good health. The CDR3, as DNA: TGTGCCAGCAGTGAGGGGGGATCAGGGGAAAAACTGTTTTTT. Translated, it gives CASSEGGSGEKLFF.